The entry below gives a single T cell receptor (beta chain) sequence along with its context. This sample is drawn from a study of T cells expressing NK-cell markers. Germline CDR1 and CDR2: MNHEY and SVGAGI. The CDR3 totals 14 residues. TCRdb re-called the 5' RACE reads; every CDR3 protein appears as one record, without DNA. The listing contains about 460,000 distinct CDR3 sequences. The V and J genes are TRBV6-5 and TRBJ2-3; the D call of TRBD2 rests on TCRdb alone, since no DNA is present to check it. The sample comprised blood T cells: a sorted CD56 or NKG2C T cell subset, CD4+ or CD8+ T cells, or bulk PBMC T cells (not recorded which). This sequence originates from a woman between 45 and 60 years old in good health. CDR3 residues: CASRGLAGDETQYF.